The 23 T cell receptor beta chains below come from one sample, sequenced in a study of glioma-infiltrating T cells after dendritic cell vaccination. Some clones are missing from TCRdb's copy, which holds only in-frame ones; the method was immunoSEQ multiplex PCR. The data show tens of thousands of clones, with more than 65% seen just once and roughly 2.2% held by the top ten. The specimen comprised blood, sampled before dendritic cell vaccination. These TCRs come from a human donor with glioblastoma.

The chain joins TRBV11-3 to TRBJ1-1; D uncertain. CDR3 length: 13 amino acids. Per the germline V gene, CDR1 is SGHNT and CDR2 is YENEEA. V lost 7 bases to trimming and J lost 4 bases, with 13 bases between them. As DNA, the CDR3 is TGTGCCAGCAAATACGCGGGGTCCACTGAAGCTTTCTTT. Its translation is CASKYAGSTEAFF.

This rearrangement joins TRBV6-5 to TRBJ1-1; D is uncertain. CDR1 and CDR2 (germline): MNHEY, SVGAGI. The CDR3 extends over 13 amino acids. V lost 2 bases, J lost 1 base, and 5 bases lay in between. The CDR3 nucleotides read TGTGCCAGCAGTTACGAGGGGAACACTGAAGCTTTCTTT. Amino acid sequence: CASSYEGNTEAFF.

The chain carries TRBV19 and TRBJ1-1; 10 nucleotides match TRBD1. This CDR3 is 15 amino acids long. Germline V gene lookup returns CDR1 LNHDA and CDR2 SQIVND (reference sequence). V dropped 5 bases and J dropped 1; count of bases not matched to a gene: 4. CDR3 residues: CASSSTGGGNTEAFF. The CDR3, as DNA: TGTGCCAGTAGTTCGACAGGGGGCGGGAACACTGAAGCTTTCTTT.

The V gene is TRBV19, the J gene TRBJ1-3, with D possibly matching TRBD1 (5 bases). The CDR3 spans 15 residues. Deletions cut 7 bases from V and 1 base from J, with 14 bases between. Germline CDR1 LNHDA, CDR2 SQIVND (reference sequence). This CDR3 reads CASNRQGYSGNTIYF. The CDR3 DNA reads TGTGCCAGTAACCGCCAGGGATATTCTGGAAACACCATATATTTT.

The rearrangement joins TRBV9 to TRBJ2-7; D remains unclear. V lost 3 bases and J lost 2, with 12 bases in between. The germline V gene has CDR1 SGDLS and CDR2 YYNGEE. The CDR3 sequence is 14 residues long. In nucleotides, the CDR3 is TGTGCCAGCAGCGCCCGTTCACCAGCCTACGAGCAGTACTTC. The encoded protein is CASSARSPAYEQYF.

This chain uses TRBV10-2 with TRBJ2-7; the D gene is possibly TRBD1 (7 bases). The CDR3 covers 14 residues. Germline CDR1 and CDR2: WSHSY and SAAADI. V was pared by 2 bases and J by 2 bases, with 10 bases between. CDR3 sequence reads: CASSEGGTAYEQYV. The CDR3 nucleotides are TGCGCCAGCAGTGAGGGGGGGACAGCCTACGAGCAGTACGTC.

J is TRBJ2-7 and V is TRBV14, with 8 bases that match TRBD2. The germline gives CDR1 SGHDN, CDR2 FVKESK. V shed 4 bases, J shed 0 bases, and the junction held 14 bases outside the gene matches. There are 18 residues in the CDR3. CDR3 DNA sequence: TGTGCCAGCAGCCCAGGATGGGGCGGGGGGAGCCCCTCCTACGAGCAGTACTTC. It encodes CASSPGWGGGSPSYEQYF.

The chain joins TRBV6-1 to TRBJ2-7, with a weak D call TRBD2 (5 bases). From germline, CDR1 is MNHNS and CDR2 SASEGT. Deletions cut 5 bases from V and 3 bases from J, with 11 bases between. This CDR3 spans 13 amino acids. The CDR3 sequence: CASSSGTFYEQYV. The CDR3 coding sequence is TGTGCCAGCAGTTCGGGAACTTTCTACGAGCAGTACGTC.

The chain links TRBV6-6 to TRBJ2-7; D is perhaps TRBD1 (6 bases). There are 13 residues in the CDR3. Per the germline V gene, CDR1 is MNHNY and CDR2 is SVGAGI (reference sequence). The ends were cut back, 6 bases at V and 5 bases at J, with 14 bases in the middle. CDR3 nucleotide sequence: TGTGCCAGCAGCTTACAGGGAGTCGACGAGCAGTACTTC. Protein product: CASSLQGVDEQYF.

The count of this clone is one. CDR3 DNA: TGTGCCAGCAGTCCCGATCCTCCGGTGACCCAGTACTTC. Its protein product is CASSPDPPVTQYF. The chain combines TRBV6-1 with TRBJ2-5; no clear D. Germline values: CDR1 MNHNS, CDR2 SASEGT. This CDR3 spans 13 amino acids. V was pared by 5 bases and J by 7 bases, with 14 bases between.

The V gene is TRBV6-5, the J gene TRBJ1-3; D is unclear. Trimming took off 1 base at V and 0 bases at J, with 10 bases between the two ends. The CDR3 runs 16 residues. The V gene's germline CDR1 is MNHEY and CDR2 SVGAGI. The CDR3 protein is CASSYWVGGSGNTIYF. The DNA of the CDR3 is TGTGCCAGCAGTTACTGGGTGGGAGGCTCTGGAAACACCATATATTTT.

This chain connects TRBV19 to TRBJ1-4, with 7 bases that match TRBD1. The V gene's germline CDR1 is LNHDA and CDR2 SQIVND (reference sequence). The V segment lost 5 bases and the J segment 4 bases; nucleotides outside the gene matches: 7. The CDR3 is 15 residues long. The CDR3: CASSPVDRYNEKLFF. The CDR3 DNA sequence: TGTGCCAGTAGTCCAGTGGACAGGTATAATGAAAAACTGTTTTTT.

The chain couples TRBV13 to TRBJ1-2, with D hard to call. The CDR3 sequence is 13 residues long. Germline CDR1 reads PRHDT; CDR2 reads FYEKMQ (reference sequence). Trimming shortened V by 5 bases and J by 8 bases, and 15 bases separated the two germline ends. The CDR3 spells CASSLDTAGGYTF. The DNA of the CDR3 is TGTGCCAGCAGCCTCGACACGGCTGGAGGCTACACCTTC. Full variable domain (missing parts from reference TRBV13 and TRBJ1-2): AAGVIQSPRHLIKEKRETATLKCYPIPRHDTVYWYQQGPGQDPQFLISFYEKMQSDKGSIPDRFSAQQFSDYHSELNMSSLELGDSALYFCASSLDTAGGYTFGSGTRLTVV.

The chain is built from TRBV4-2 and TRBJ1-2; D might be TRBD1 (6 bases). V gave up 2 bases and J gave up 4 bases, with 17 bases separating them. Germline V gives CDR1 LGHNA, CDR2 YNFKEQ. The CDR3 consists of 16 residues. CDR3 loop: CASSQRIMDRLYGYTF. The DNA of the CDR3 is TGTGCCAGCAGCCAAAGAATTATGGACAGACTCTATGGCTACACCTTC.

The CDR3 spells CASSLWLGRREGYNEQFF. Here the CDR3 DNA reads TGTGCCAGCAGCTTGTGGTTGGGGAGGCGGGAGGGGTACAATGAGCAGTTCTTC. The chain combines TRBV5-6 with TRBJ2-1; 9 bases are shared with TRBD2. From germline, CDR1 is SGHDT and CDR2 YYEEEE. The CDR3 length is 18 residues. The ends lost 1 base at V and 4 bases at J; junction bases unmatched: 12. Combining the CDR3 with reference TRBV5-6 and TRBJ2-1 gives the whole variable domain DAGVTQSPTHLIKTRGQQVTLRCSPKSGHDTVSWYQQALGQGPQFIFQYYEEEERQRGNFPDRFSGHQFPNYSSELNVNALLLGDSALYLCASSLWLGRREGYNEQFFGPGTRLTVL.

This clone was detected a few times. The chain employs TRBV6-1 and TRBJ2-7; D perhaps matches TRBD2 (6 bases). V was clipped by 3 bases and J by 3 bases, with 15 bases between them. Germline loops: CDR1 MNHNS, CDR2 SASEGT. The CDR3 contains 15 residues. Here the CDR3 DNA reads TGTGCCAGCAGTGAGGTTCCGGGAGTAGGCTACGAGCAGTACGTC. Residues: CASSEVPGVGYEQYV.

The chain uses TRBV5-1 and TRBJ2-7; the match to TRBD1 covers 10 bases. CDR1 and CDR2 from the germline V gene are SGHRS and YFSETQ. This CDR3 spans 14 amino acids. The ends lost 4 bases at V and 7 bases at J; junction bases unmatched: 8. The CDR3 DNA follows: TGCGCCAGCAGCCTGGGGACAGGGGCTGGAGAGCAGTACTTC. It encodes CASSLGTGAGEQYF.

The chain employs TRBV6-6 and TRBJ1-4; D gene uncertain. The CDR3 is made up of 13 amino acids. Trimming took off 0 bases at V and 7 bases at J, with 6 bases between the two ends. Germline values: CDR1 MNHNY, CDR2 SVGAGI (reference sequence). This chain's CDR3 is CASSYSAGEKLFF. The DNA of the CDR3 is TGTGCCAGCAGTTACTCTGCCGGTGAAAAACTGTTTTTT.

The V gene is TRBV4-2, the J gene TRBJ2-4; 8 bases fit TRBD2. Per the germline V gene, CDR1 is LGHNA and CDR2 is YNFKEQ. V shed 0 bases and J 1 base; nucleotides not matched to a gene: 8. The CDR3 runs to 18 residues. The CDR3, as DNA: TGTGCCAGCAGCCAAGACCCCGGGACTAGAGGCGCCAAAAACATTCAGTACTTC. Translated, it gives CASSQDPGTRGAKNIQYF.

V usage is TRBV19 and J usage is TRBJ1-2; unclear D gene. Trimming took off 3 bases at V and 0 bases at J, with 8 bases between the two ends. In germline, CDR1 is LNHDA, CDR2 SQIVND (reference sequence). This CDR3 has 14 amino acids. This CDR3 is CASSMEEANYGYTF. The CDR3 nucleotides are TGTGCCAGTAGTATGGAAGAGGCTAACTATGGCTACACCTTC.

This chain links TRBV19 with TRBJ2-7, with a possible D match to TRBD1 (8 bases). The CDR3 covers 15 residues. V was cut by 4 bases and J by 4 bases, with 17 bases left in between. Germline values: CDR1 LNHDA, CDR2 SQIVND (reference sequence). The chain's CDR3 is CASSSGQGGGYEQYF. The CDR3 nucleotides read TGTGCCAGTAGTAGCGGACAGGGAGGGGGGTACGAGCAGTACTTC.

The chain is built from TRBV19 and TRBJ1-1, with D possibly matching TRBD1 (5 bases). Germline V gene sequence: CDR1 LNHDA, CDR2 SQIVND (reference sequence). V was trimmed by 1 base and J by 1 base, leaving 13 bases between them. CDR3 length: 16 amino acids. CDR3 coding DNA: TGTGCCAGTAGTATAGGAGGCAGGCAGGGGAACACTGAAGCTTTCTTT. It codes for CASSIGGRQGNTEAFF.

The chain carries TRBV5-6 and TRBJ1-1, with D unresolved. This CDR3 spans 14 amino acids. Looked up from germline, CDR1 is SGHDT and CDR2 is YYEEEE. Trimming took off 4 bases at V and 2 bases at J, with 12 bases between the two ends. The CDR3 DNA reads as TGTGCCAGCAGCCAGAGGGCGAAAAACACTGAAGCTTTCTTT. Translating gives CASSQRAKNTEAFF.